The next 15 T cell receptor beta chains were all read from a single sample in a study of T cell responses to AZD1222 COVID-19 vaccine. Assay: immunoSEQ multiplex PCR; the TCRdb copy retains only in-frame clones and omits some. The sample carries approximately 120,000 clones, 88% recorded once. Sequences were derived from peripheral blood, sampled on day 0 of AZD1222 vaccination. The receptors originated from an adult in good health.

The chain's CDR3 is CASSVGGLAGSQETQYF. The DNA of the CDR3 is TGTGCCAGCAGCGTAGGTGGACTAGCGGGGTCCCAAGAGACCCAGTACTTC. The V call is TRBV9, the J call TRBJ2-5; 12 bases are a match to TRBD2. The CDR3 spans 17 residues. The trim removed 0 bases at V and 1 base at J, leaving 4 bases unmatched. Germline CDR1 reads SGDLS; CDR2 reads YYNGEE.

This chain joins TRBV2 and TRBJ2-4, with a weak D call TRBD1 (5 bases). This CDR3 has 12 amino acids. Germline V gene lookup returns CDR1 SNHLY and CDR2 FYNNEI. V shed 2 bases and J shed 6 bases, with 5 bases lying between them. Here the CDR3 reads CASSETGNIQYF. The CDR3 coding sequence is TGTGCCAGCAGTGAAACAGGAAACATTCAGTACTTC.

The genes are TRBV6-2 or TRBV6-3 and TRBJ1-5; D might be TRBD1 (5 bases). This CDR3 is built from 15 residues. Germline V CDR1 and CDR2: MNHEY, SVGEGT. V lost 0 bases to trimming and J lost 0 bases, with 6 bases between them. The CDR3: CASSYSTGSNQPQHF. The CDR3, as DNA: TGTGCCAGCAGTTACTCAACAGGTAGCAATCAGCCCCAGCATTTT.

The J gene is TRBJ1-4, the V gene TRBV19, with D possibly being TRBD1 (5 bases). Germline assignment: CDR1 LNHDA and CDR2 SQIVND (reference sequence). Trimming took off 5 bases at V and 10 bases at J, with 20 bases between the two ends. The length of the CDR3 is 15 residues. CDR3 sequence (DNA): TGTGCCAGTAGTTCCTTACAGGCCCCGAAGGGAAAACTGTTTTTT. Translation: CASSSLQAPKGKLFF.

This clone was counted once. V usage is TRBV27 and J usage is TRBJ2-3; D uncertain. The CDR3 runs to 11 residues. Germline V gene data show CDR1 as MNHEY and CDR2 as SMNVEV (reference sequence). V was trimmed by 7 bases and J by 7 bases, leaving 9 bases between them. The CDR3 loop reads CASTLGNTQYF. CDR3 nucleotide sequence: TGTGCCAGCACCTTGGGGAATACGCAGTATTTT.

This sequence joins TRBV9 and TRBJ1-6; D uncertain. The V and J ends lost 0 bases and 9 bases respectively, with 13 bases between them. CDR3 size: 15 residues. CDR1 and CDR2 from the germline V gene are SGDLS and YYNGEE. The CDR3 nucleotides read TGTGCCAGCAGCGTAGACACAAAAAGCGGTTCACCCCTCCACTTT. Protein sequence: CASSVDTKSGSPLHF.

CDR3 protein: CASSSAVTAGGYEQYF. The CDR3 DNA is TGTGCCAGCAGTTCCGCGGTGACAGCGGGGGGCTACGAGCAGTACTTC. V is TRBV28 and J is TRBJ2-7; TRBD2 agrees at 9 bases. The CDR3 runs 16 residues. In germline, CDR1 is MDHEN, CDR2 SYDVKM. V lost 4 bases, J lost 3 bases, and 10 bases stayed unmatched.

The CDR3: CASSPGGFQPQHF. CDR3 DNA sequence: TGTGCCAGCAGCCCGGGGGGATTTCAGCCCCAGCATTTT. The V gene is TRBV6-6, the J gene TRBJ1-5; possibly TRBD1 for D (5 bases). This CDR3 contains 13 residues. Germline CDR1 is MNHNY and CDR2 is SVGAGI (reference sequence). The V end lost 6 bases, the J end lost 6 bases, and 12 bases lay between the germline ends.

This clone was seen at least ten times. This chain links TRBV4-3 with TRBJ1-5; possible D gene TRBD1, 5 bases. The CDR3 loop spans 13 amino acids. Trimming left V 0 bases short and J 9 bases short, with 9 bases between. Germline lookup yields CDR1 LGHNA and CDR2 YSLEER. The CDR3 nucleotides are TGCGCCAGCAGCCAAGAAGGGGAAGGGCCCCAGCATTTT. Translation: CASSQEGEGPQHF.

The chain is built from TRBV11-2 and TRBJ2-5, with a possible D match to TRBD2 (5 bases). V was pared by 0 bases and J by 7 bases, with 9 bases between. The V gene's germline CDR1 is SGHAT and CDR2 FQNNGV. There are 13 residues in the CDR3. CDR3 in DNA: TGTGCCAGCAGCTTAGAGCTAGAGGGGACCCAGTACTTC. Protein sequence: CASSLELEGTQYF.

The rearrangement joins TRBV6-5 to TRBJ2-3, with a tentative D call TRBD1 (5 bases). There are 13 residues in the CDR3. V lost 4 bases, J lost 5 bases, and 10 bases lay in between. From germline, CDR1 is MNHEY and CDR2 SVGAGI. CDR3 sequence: CASSSLTEDTQYF. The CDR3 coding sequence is TGTGCCAGCAGTTCCCTGACAGAAGATACGCAGTATTTT.

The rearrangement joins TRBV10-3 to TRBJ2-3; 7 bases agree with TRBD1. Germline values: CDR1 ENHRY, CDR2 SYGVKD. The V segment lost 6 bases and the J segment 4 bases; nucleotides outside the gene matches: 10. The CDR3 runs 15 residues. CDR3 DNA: TGTGCCATCAGAACAGGGGACGCTGGGCCAGATACGCAGTATTTT. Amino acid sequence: CAIRTGDAGPDTQYF.

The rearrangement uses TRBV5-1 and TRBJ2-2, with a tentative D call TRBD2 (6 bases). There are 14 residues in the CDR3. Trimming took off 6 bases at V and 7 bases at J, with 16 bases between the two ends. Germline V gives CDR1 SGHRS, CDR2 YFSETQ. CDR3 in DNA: TGCGCCAGCAACCCGGGGCCGGACTACGGGGAGCTGTTTTTT. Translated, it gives CASNPGPDYGELFF.

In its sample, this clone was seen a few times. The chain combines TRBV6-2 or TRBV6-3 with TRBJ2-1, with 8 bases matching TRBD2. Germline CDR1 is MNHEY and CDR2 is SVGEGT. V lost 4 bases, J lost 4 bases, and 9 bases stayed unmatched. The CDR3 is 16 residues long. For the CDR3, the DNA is TGTGCCAGCAGTTTGAATCTCGGGGGGGCTTACAATGAGCAGTTCTTC. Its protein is CASSLNLGGAYNEQFF.

The CDR3 protein is CASSLGTFYEQYF. CDR3 DNA sequence: TGTGCCAGCAGCTTAGGCACCTTCTACGAGCAGTACTTC. The V and J genes are TRBV11-2 and TRBJ2-7; D unresolved. The CDR3 runs 13 residues. Trimming removed 1 base at V and 3 bases at J, with 7 bases between. Per the germline V gene, CDR1 is SGHAT and CDR2 is FQNNGV.